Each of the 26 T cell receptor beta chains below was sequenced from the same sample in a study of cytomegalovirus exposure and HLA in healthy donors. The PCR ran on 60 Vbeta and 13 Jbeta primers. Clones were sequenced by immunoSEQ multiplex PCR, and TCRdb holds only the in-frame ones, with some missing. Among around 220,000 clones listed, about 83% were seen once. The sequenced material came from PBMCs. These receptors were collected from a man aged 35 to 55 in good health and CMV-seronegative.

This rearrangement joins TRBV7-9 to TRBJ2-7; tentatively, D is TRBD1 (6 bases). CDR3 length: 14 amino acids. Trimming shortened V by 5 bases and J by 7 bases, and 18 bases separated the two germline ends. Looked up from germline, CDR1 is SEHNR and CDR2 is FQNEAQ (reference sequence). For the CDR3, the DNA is TGTGCCAGCAGCCCCACAGGGCTGCCTGGGGAGCAGTACTTC. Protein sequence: CASSPTGLPGEQYF.

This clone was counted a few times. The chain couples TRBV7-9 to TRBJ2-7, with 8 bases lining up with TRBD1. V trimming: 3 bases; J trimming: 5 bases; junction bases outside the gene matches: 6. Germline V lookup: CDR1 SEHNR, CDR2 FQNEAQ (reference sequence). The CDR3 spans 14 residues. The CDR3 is CASSFGQGGNEQYF. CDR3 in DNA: TGTGCCAGCAGCTTCGGACAGGGCGGGAACGAGCAGTACTTC.

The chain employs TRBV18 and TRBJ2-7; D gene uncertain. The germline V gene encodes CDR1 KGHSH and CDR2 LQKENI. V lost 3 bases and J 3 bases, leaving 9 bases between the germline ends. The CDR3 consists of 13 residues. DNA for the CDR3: TGTGCCAGCTCACCCCCTAACCACTACGAGCAGTACTTC. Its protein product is CASSPPNHYEQYF.

In nucleotides, the CDR3 is TGTGCCAGCCGTCCCGACAGGGGATGGTATGGCTACACCTTC. Translating it yields CASRPDRGWYGYTF. The chain couples TRBV6-5 to TRBJ1-2, with TRBD1 identical over 8 bases. V was pared by 8 bases and J by 5 bases, with 10 bases of the junction left unmatched. The CDR3 spans 14 residues. Germline V gene sequence: CDR1 MNHEY, CDR2 SVGAGI.

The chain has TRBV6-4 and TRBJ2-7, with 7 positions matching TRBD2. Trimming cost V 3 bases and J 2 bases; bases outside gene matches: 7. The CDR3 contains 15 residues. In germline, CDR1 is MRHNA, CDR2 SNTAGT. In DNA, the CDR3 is TGTGCCAGCAGTGAGGCCGCGGGGGAGCCCTACGAGCAGTACTTC. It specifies CASSEAAGEPYEQYF.

The CDR3 protein is CASSLETYSYGYTF. The CDR3 region has the DNA TGTGCCAGCAGCTTGGAAACTTACTCCTATGGCTACACCTTC. The chain has TRBV5-6 and TRBJ1-2, with no clear D. V was clipped by 0 bases and J by 4 bases, with 10 bases between them. The CDR3 is 14 residues long. Germline values: CDR1 SGHDT, CDR2 YYEEEE.

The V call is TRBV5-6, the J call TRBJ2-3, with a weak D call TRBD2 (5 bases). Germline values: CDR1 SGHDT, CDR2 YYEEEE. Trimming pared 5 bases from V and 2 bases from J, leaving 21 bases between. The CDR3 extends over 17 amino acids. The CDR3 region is CASSYEADAPFTDTQYF. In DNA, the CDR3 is TGTGCCAGCAGTTACGAAGCGGACGCCCCGTTCACAGATACGCAGTATTTT.

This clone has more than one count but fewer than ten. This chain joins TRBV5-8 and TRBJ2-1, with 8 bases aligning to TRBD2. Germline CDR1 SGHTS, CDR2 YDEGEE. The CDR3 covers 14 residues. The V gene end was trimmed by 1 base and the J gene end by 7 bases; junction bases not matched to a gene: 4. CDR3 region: CASSLSGLENEQFF. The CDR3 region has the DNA TGTGCCAGCAGCTTGTCGGGACTAGAGAATGAGCAGTTCTTC.

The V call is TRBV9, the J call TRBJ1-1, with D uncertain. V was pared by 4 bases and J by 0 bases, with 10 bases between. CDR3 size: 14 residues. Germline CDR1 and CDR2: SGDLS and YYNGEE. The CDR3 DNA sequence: TGTGCCAGCAGCCCGTTCAGAATGAACACTGAAGCTTTCTTT. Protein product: CASSPFRMNTEAFF.

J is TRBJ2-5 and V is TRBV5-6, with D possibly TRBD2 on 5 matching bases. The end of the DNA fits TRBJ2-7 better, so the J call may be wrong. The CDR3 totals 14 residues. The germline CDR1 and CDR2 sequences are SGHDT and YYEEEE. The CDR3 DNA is TGTGCCAGCAGCTTGCGAGGGTTAAACTACGAGCAGTACTTC. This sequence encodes CASSLRGLNYEQYF.

CDR3 nucleotide sequence: TGTGCCAGCAGCCCGGACAGGGCGTACACCGGGGAGCTGTTTTTT. Protein product: CASSPDRAYTGELFF. The chain has TRBV7-7 and TRBJ2-2; 8 nucleotides agree with TRBD1. The V and J ends lost 5 bases and 3 bases, in that order; junction bases with no gene match: 5. Germline CDR1 reads SSHAT; CDR2 reads FNYEAQ (reference sequence). The CDR3 is 15 residues long.

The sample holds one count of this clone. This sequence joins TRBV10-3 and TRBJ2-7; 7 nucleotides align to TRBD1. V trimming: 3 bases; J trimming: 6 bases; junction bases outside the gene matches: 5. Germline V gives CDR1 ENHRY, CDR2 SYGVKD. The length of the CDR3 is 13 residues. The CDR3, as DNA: TGTGCCATCAGTGAAGGGGGCAGGGGCGAGCAGTACTTC. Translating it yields CAISEGGRGEQYF.

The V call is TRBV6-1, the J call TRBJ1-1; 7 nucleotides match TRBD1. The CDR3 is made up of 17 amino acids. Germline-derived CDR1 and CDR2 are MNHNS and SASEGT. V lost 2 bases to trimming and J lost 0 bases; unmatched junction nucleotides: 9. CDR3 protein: CASSESLTGQMNTEAFF. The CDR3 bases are TGTGCCAGCAGTGAATCTCTCACGGGACAGATGAACACTGAAGCTTTCTTT.

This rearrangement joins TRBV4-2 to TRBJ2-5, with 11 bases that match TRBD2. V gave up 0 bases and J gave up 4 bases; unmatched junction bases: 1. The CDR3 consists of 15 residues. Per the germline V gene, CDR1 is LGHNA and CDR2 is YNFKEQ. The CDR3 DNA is TGTGCCAGCAGCCAAGATGGACTAGCGGGAGAGACCCAGTACTTC. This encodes CASSQDGLAGETQYF.

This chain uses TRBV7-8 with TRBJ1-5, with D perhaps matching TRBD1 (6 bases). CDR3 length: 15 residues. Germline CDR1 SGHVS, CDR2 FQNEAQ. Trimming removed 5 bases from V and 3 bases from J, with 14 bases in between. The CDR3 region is CASSPGTPDNQPQHF. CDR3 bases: TGTGCCAGCAGCCCTGGGACACCTGACAATCAGCCCCAGCATTTT.

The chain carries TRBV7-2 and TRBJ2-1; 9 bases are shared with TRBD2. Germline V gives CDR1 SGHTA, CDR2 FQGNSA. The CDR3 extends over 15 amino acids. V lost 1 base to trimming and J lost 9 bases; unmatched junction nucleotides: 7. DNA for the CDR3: TGTGCCAGCAGCTTAGTTAGCGGGAGAGGGGGTGAGCAGTTCTTC. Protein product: CASSLVSGRGGEQFF.

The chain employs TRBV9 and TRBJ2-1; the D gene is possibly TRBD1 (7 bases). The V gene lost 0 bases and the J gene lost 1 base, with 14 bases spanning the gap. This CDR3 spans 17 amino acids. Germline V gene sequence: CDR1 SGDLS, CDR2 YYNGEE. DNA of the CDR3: TGTGCCAGCAGCGTAGATGGAGGGGGCTTTTCCTACAATGAGCAGTTCTTC. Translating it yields CASSVDGGGFSYNEQFF.

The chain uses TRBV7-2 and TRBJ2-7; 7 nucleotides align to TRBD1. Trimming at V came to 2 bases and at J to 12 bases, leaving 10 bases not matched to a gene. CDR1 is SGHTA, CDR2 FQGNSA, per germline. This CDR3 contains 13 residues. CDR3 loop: CASSLSYEDRTYF. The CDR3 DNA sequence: TGTGCCAGCAGCTTATCATATGAGGACAGGACGTACTTC.

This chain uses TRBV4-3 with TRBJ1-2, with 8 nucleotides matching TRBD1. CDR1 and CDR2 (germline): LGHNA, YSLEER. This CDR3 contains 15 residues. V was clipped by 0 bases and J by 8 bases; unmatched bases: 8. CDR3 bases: TGCGCCAGCAGCCAAGATCAGCAGGGGGCCGCGGGCTACACCTTC. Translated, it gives CASSQDQQGAAGYTF.

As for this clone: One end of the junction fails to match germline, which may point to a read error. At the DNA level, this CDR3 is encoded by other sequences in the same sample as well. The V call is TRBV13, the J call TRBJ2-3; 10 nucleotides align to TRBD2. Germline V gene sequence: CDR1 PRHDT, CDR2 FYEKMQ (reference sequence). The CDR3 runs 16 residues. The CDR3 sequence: CASSLVLAGGTDTQYF. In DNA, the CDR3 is TGTGCTAGCAGCTTGGTCCTAGCGGGGGGCACAGATACGCAGTATTTT. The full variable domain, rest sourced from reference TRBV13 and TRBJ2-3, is AAGVIQSPRHLIKEKRETATLKCYPIPRHDTVYWYQQGPGQDPQFLISFYEKMQSDKGSIPDRFSAQQFSDYHSELNMSSLELGDSALYFCASSLVLAGGTDTQYFGPGTRLTVL.

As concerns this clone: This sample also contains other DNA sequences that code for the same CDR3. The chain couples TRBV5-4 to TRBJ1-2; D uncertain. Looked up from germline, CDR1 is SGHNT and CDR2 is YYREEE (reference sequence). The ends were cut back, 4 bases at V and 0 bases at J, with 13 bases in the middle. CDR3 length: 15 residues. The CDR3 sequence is CASSNRDRANYGYTF. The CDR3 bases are TGTGCCAGCAGCAACAGAGACCGAGCTAACTATGGCTACACCTTC.

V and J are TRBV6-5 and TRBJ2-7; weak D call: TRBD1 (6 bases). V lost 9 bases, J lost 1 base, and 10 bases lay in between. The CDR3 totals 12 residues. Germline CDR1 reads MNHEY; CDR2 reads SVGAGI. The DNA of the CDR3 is TGTGCCAGTAGGACAGAATCCTACGAGCAGTACTTC. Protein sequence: CASRTESYEQYF.

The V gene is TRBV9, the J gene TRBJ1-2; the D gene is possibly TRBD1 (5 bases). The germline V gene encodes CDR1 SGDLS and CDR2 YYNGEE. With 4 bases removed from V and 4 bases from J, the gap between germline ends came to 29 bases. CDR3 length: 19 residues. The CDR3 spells CASSPRGGRGGTPPYGYTF. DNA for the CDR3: TGTGCCAGCAGCCCCCGAGGTGGGAGGGGCGGGACCCCACCCTATGGCTACACCTTC. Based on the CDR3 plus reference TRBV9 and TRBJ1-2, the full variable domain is DSGVTQTPKHLITATGQRVTLRCSPRSGDLSVYWYQQSLDQGLQFLIQYYNGEERAKGNILERFSAQQFPDLHSELNLSSLELGDSALYFCASSPRGGRGGTPPYGYTFGSGTRLTVV.

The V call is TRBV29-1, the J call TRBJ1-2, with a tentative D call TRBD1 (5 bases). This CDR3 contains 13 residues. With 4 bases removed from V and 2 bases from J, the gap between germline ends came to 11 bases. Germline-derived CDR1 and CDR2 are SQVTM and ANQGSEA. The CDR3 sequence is CSVVGGENYGYTF. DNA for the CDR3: TGCAGCGTTGTGGGGGGGGAGAACTATGGCTACACCTTC. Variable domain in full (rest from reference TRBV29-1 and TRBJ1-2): SAVISQKPSRDICQRGTSLTIQCQVDSQVTMMFWYRQQPGQSLTLIATANQGSEATYESGFVIDKFPISRPNLTFSTLTVSNMSPEDSSIYLCSVVGGENYGYTFGSGTRLTVV.

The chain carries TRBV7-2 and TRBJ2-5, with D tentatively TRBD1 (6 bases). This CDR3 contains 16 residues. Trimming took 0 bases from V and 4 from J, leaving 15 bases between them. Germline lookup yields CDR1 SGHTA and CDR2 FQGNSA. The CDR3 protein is CASSLAGGARLETQYF. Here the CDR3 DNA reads TGTGCCAGCAGCTTAGCTGGGGGCGCAAGGTTAGAGACCCAGTACTTC.

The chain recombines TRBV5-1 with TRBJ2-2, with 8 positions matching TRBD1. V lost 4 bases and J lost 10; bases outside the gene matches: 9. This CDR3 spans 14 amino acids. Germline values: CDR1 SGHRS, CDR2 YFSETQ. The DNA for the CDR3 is TGCGCCAGCAGCCCTGGACAGGGAGGCGAGGAGCTGTTTTTT. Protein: CASSPGQGGEELFF. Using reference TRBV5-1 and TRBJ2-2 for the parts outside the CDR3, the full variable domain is KAGVTQTPRYLIKTRGQQVTLSCSPISGHRSVSWYQQTPGQGLQFLFEYFSETQRNKGNFPGRFSGRQFSNSRSEMNVSTLELGDSALYLCASSPGQGGEELFFGEGSRLTVL.